What follows are 7 T cell receptor beta chains derived from one specimen sequenced in a study of blood T cell repertoires in COVID-19. Here immunoSEQ multiplex PCR was the method, and the copy in TCRdb shows in-frame clones only, minus some. The sample comprises about 150,000 clones, around 78% of which are singletons, and roughly 1.5% rests with the top ten. Sequencing was carried out using peripheral blood. These receptors all stem from a man of 80 years or more with acute or convalescent COVID-19.

The chain carries TRBV19 and TRBJ1-4; TRBD1 is a possible D gene (5 bases). The germline V gene has CDR1 LNHDA and CDR2 SQIVND (reference sequence). The ends were cut back, 5 bases at V and 0 bases at J, with 7 bases in the middle. The CDR3 runs 14 residues. The CDR3 DNA sequence: TGTGCCAGTAGTGGGGGGGCAACTAATGAAAAACTGTTTTTT. Residues: CASSGGATNEKLFF.

The chain uses TRBV19 and TRBJ1-1; a weak D match, TRBD1 (5 bases). V was clipped by 3 bases and J by 1 base, with 9 bases between them. This CDR3 is built from 14 residues. The germline V gene encodes CDR1 LNHDA and CDR2 SQIVND (reference sequence). CDR3 nucleotides: TGTGCCAGTAGTATTTTTACAGGGAACACTGAAGCTTTCTTT. As protein: CASSIFTGNTEAFF.

J is TRBJ1-1 and V is TRBV7-9; D call uncertain. V was trimmed by 5 bases and J by 2 bases, leaving 6 bases between them. This CDR3 region has 12 residues. Germline CDR1 is SEHNR and CDR2 is FQNEAQ (reference sequence). This chain's CDR3 is CASSRLNTEAFF. The CDR3 DNA reads as TGTGCCAGCAGCCGACTAAACACTGAAGCTTTCTTT. The variable domain in full, with the rest retrieved from reference TRBV7-9 and TRBJ1-1, is DTGVSQNPRHKITKRGQNVTFRCDPISEHNRLYWYRQTLGQGPEFLTYFQNEAQLEKSRLLSDRFSAERPKGSFSTLEIQRTEQGDSAMYLCASSRLNTEAFFGQGTRLTVV.

V gene TRBV3-1 (or the pseudogene TRBV3-2) combines with J gene TRBJ2-1, with 8 bases lining up with TRBD1. J gave up 2 bases and V 0 bases, and 12 bases lay outside the gene matches. The germline V gene has CDR1 LGHDT and CDR2 YNNKEL (reference sequence). This CDR3 is 19 amino acids long. This CDR3 reads CASSQDRSGGIVAYNEQFF. CDR3 in DNA: TGTGCCAGCAGCCAAGATCGGTCAGGGGGCATTGTCGCCTACAATGAGCAGTTCTTC.

The CDR3, as DNA: TGTGCCAGCAAGAGGGGACAGCGTAATGAAAAACTGTTTTTT. It yields the protein CASKRGQRNEKLFF. The rearrangement uses TRBV7-2 and TRBJ1-4; TRBD1 matches at 7 bases. Per the germline V gene, CDR1 is SGHTA and CDR2 is FQGNSA. V shed 7 bases and J 4 bases; nucleotides not matched to a gene: 6. The CDR3 covers 14 residues.

The genes are TRBV19 and TRBJ2-3; unclear D gene. The CDR3 length is 11 residues. Germline V gene sequence: CDR1 LNHDA, CDR2 SQIVND (reference sequence). Trimming removed 4 bases from V and 5 bases from J, with 4 bases in between. The CDR3: CASSKLDTQYF. For the CDR3, the DNA is TGTGCCAGTAGTAAGCTAGATACGCAGTATTTT.

Remarks on this clone: At the DNA level, this CDR3 is encoded by other sequences in the same sample as well. The chain joins TRBV7-2 to TRBJ2-7; perhaps TRBD1 as D (5 bases). With 2 bases removed from V and 5 bases from J, the gap between germline ends came to 10 bases. The CDR3 sequence is 13 residues long. Germline CDR1 reads SGHTA; CDR2 reads FQGNSA. As DNA, the CDR3 is TGTGCCAGCAGCTTACAGGGTTCCGACGAGCAGTACTTC. It translates to CASSLQGSDEQYF. Complete variable domain (other parts from reference TRBV7-2 and TRBJ2-7): GAGVSQSPSNKVTEKGKDVELRCDPISGHTALYWYRQSLGQGLEFLIYFQGNSAPDKSGLPSDRFSAERTGGSVSTLTIQRTQQEDSAVYLCASSLQGSDEQYFGPGTRLTVT.